Presented here are 26 T cell receptor beta chains from one specimen sequenced in a study of cytomegalovirus exposure and HLA in healthy donors. The study ran its PCR with 60 Vbeta and 13 Jbeta primers. Only in-frame clones appear in the TCRdb table, and some are missing; sequencing was by immunoSEQ multiplex PCR. The repertoire includes just under 95,000 clones, 81% of them detected once, and about 9.4% sits in the top ten. Sequencing was done on a sample of PBMCs. Receptors were obtained from a human donor in good health.

The gene calls are TRBV18 and TRBJ1-5; tentatively, D is TRBD1 (6 bases). The CDR3 has 14 residues. Per the germline V gene, CDR1 is KGHSH and CDR2 is LQKENI. The V and J ends lost 3 bases and 6 bases respectively, with 12 bases between them. CDR3 sequence reads: CASSPQGSSQPQHF. CDR3 nucleotide sequence: TGTGCCAGCTCACCCCAGGGGTCTAGTCAGCCCCAGCATTTT.

The chain combines TRBV7-9 with TRBJ2-2; 9 bases map to TRBD2. The CDR3 has 16 residues. Trimming cost V 3 bases and J 9 bases; bases outside gene matches: 11. Germline CDR1 SEHNR, CDR2 FQNEAQ (reference sequence). Here the CDR3 DNA reads TGTGCCAGCAGCTTGGGTAGCGGGAGCAGTTTCAGGGAGCTGTTTTTT. It yields the protein CASSLGSGSSFRELFF.

V usage is TRBV9 and J usage is TRBJ2-7, with D possibly being TRBD2 (6 bases). Germline lookup yields CDR1 SGDLS and CDR2 YYNGEE. The CDR3 loop spans 15 amino acids. Trimming left V 1 base short and J 0 bases short, with 11 bases between. The CDR3 reads CASSVSGGSSYEQYF. As DNA, the CDR3 is TGTGCCAGCAGCGTATCCGGGGGAAGCTCCTACGAGCAGTACTTC.

The J gene is TRBJ1-5, the V gene TRBV27, with TRBD1 identical over 10 bases. The length of the CDR3 is 16 residues. Germline V gene lookup returns CDR1 MNHEY and CDR2 SMNVEV (reference sequence). J was trimmed by 6 bases and V by 3 bases; bases with no gene match: 8. CDR3 loop: CASSLSTGGESQPQHF. The DNA of the CDR3 is TGTGCCAGCAGTTTGTCGACAGGGGGCGAATCTCAGCCCCAGCATTTT.

This clone was detected a few times. V usage is TRBV6-1 and J usage is TRBJ1-2; no clear D gene. The V end lost 10 bases, the J end lost 7 bases, and 19 bases lay between the germline ends. The CDR3 covers 13 residues. Germline CDR1 reads MNHNS; CDR2 reads SASEGT. The CDR3 bases are TGTGCCACCCGGACTTACGGAGATAGTGGCTACACCTTC. Amino acid sequence: CATRTYGDSGYTF.

This clone was seen a handful of times. The chain recombines TRBV6-1 with TRBJ1-1; 9 bases match TRBD1. Trimming took 5 bases from V and 4 from J; bases not matched to a gene: 5. This CDR3 contains 14 residues. The germline V gene encodes CDR1 MNHNS and CDR2 SASEGT. DNA of the CDR3: TGTGCCAGCAGTCGGACAGGGGAGGGCACTGAAGCTTTCTTT. It specifies CASSRTGEGTEAFF.

The chain employs TRBV5-1 and TRBJ2-7, with 7 positions matching TRBD2. In germline, CDR1 is SGHRS, CDR2 YFSETQ. The CDR3 has 13 residues. The V segment lost 0 bases and the J segment 5 bases; nucleotides outside the gene matches: 2. In DNA form, the CDR3 reads TGCGCCAGCAGCTTGGCCGGGGGGAACGAGCAGTACTTC. It translates to CASSLAGGNEQYF.

This chain joins TRBV2 and TRBJ2-5; 9 nucleotides align to TRBD2. Germline V gives CDR1 SNHLY, CDR2 FYNNEI. Trimming removed 3 bases from V and 5 bases from J; junction bases left unmatched: 7. The CDR3 has 15 amino acids. In nucleotides, the CDR3 is TGTGCCAGCAGTGATCGGTGGCGGGAGGGGGAGACCCAGTACTTC. Translating it yields CASSDRWREGETQYF. Full variable domain (rest looked up from reference TRBV2 and TRBJ2-5): EPEVTQTPSHQVTQMGQEVILRCVPISNHLYFYWYRQILGQKVEFLVSFYNNEISEKSEIFDDQFSVERPDGSNFTLKIRSTKLEDSAMYFCASSDRWREGETQYFGPGTRLLVL.

The V gene is TRBV6-1, the J gene TRBJ1-1; 9 nucleotides match TRBD1. V dropped 7 bases and J dropped 0; count of bases not matched to a gene: 6. Germline V gives CDR1 MNHNS, CDR2 SASEGT. This CDR3 has 15 amino acids. CDR3: CASTDRGRMNTEAFF. The CDR3 coding sequence is TGTGCCAGCACGGACAGGGGAAGGATGAACACTGAAGCTTTCTTT.

This sequence joins TRBV7-2 and TRBJ2-3; no firm D call. V lost 3 bases, J lost 2 bases, and 12 bases lay in between. Germline V CDR1 and CDR2: SGHTA, FQGNSA. This CDR3 has 15 residues. The CDR3 loop reads CASSFRNGPTDTQYF. The CDR3, as DNA: TGTGCCAGCAGCTTTAGAAATGGGCCCACAGATACGCAGTATTTT.

The chain combines TRBV5-6 with TRBJ2-1; D unresolved. There are 14 residues in the CDR3. V was shortened by 1 base and J by 4 bases, with 9 bases between the two germline ends. Germline CDR1 and CDR2: SGHDT and YYEEEE. CDR3 amino acids: CASSLSGPYNEQFF. The DNA for the CDR3 is TGTGCCAGCAGCTTGTCGGGTCCTTACAATGAGCAGTTCTTC.

The rearrangement links TRBV19 to TRBJ1-6; D may be TRBD1 (5 bases). The germline CDR1 and CDR2 sequences are LNHDA and SQIVND (reference sequence). There are 14 residues in the CDR3. Trimming took 4 bases from V and 10 from J, leaving 14 bases between them. Here the CDR3 DNA reads TGTGCCAGTAGTACAGGGTCGATGGCATCACCCCTCCACTTT. Protein sequence: CASSTGSMASPLHF.

The genes are TRBV11-1 and TRBJ1-1; 7 bases map to TRBD1. Germline values: CDR1 SGHAT, CDR2 FQDESV (reference sequence). The length of the CDR3 is 13 residues. J gave up 3 bases and V 5 bases, and 3 bases lay outside the gene matches. CDR3 loop: CASSGGQYTEAFF. The CDR3 region has the DNA TGTGCCAGCAGCGGGGGACAGTACACTGAAGCTTTCTTT.

The CDR3 DNA is TGTGCCAGCAGTTTGGGGCGGGGGGGCTCATACGAGCAGTACTTC. Amino acids: CASSLGRGGSYEQYF. J is TRBJ2-5 and V is TRBV27, with 9 nucleotides matching TRBD2. The end of the DNA fits TRBJ2-7 better, so the J call may be wrong. The CDR3 loop spans 15 amino acids. Germline V CDR1 and CDR2: MNHEY, SMNVEV (reference sequence).

V gene TRBV29-1 combines with J gene TRBJ2-5, with a possible D match to TRBD1 (6 bases). The J call may not be correct, given that the DNA end is closer to TRBJ2-7. Germline V gene lookup returns CDR1 SQVTM and CDR2 ANQGSEA. This CDR3 region has 14 residues. In DNA form, the CDR3 reads TGCAGCGTTGAGAAGACAGGATCCTCCTACGAGCAGTACTTC. It translates to CSVEKTGSSYEQYF.

V usage is TRBV28 and J usage is TRBJ2-1; possibly TRBD2 for D (6 bases). The CDR3 contains 15 residues. From germline, CDR1 is MDHEN and CDR2 SYDVKM. V was pared by 2 bases and J by 5 bases, with 13 bases between. CDR3: CASSLGLARNNEQFF. CDR3 nucleotides: TGTGCCAGCAGTTTAGGGCTAGCGAGGAACAATGAGCAGTTCTTC.

V is TRBV19 and J is TRBJ2-4; possibly TRBD2 for D (7 bases). Trimming took 5 bases from V and 6 from J, leaving 11 bases between them. Germline loops: CDR1 LNHDA, CDR2 SQIVND (reference sequence). The CDR3 has 13 residues. Here the CDR3 reads CASSRGGGNIQYF. CDR3 DNA: TGTGCCAGTAGTCGGGGAGGGGGAAACATTCAGTACTTC.

The CDR3 reads CASSFDTVYGYTF. The CDR3 bases are TGTGCCAGCAGCTTTGACACGGTCTATGGCTACACCTTC. The chain combines TRBV7-9 with TRBJ1-2; D unresolved. The CDR3 spans 13 residues. Trimming removed 3 bases from V and 4 bases from J, with 9 bases in between. Germline CDR1 SEHNR, CDR2 FQNEAQ (reference sequence).

This clone appeared a single time. The V gene is TRBV7-2, the J gene TRBJ2-3; a possible D gene is TRBD2 (5 bases). Germline V lookup: CDR1 SGHTA, CDR2 FQGNSA. The CDR3 covers 15 residues. Trimming shortened V by 2 bases and J by 0 bases, and 9 bases separated the two germline ends. The CDR3 loop is CASSLRRGSTDTQYF. The CDR3 nucleotides read TGTGCCAGCAGCTTACGACGCGGGAGCACAGATACGCAGTATTTT.

The genes are TRBV7-2 and TRBJ2-6; 10 bases map to TRBD2. The CDR3 loop spans 18 amino acids. The V gene end was trimmed by 5 bases and the J gene end by 1 base; junction bases not matched to a gene: 8. Germline V gives CDR1 SGHTA, CDR2 FQGNSA. The CDR3 sequence is CASSPGPAGGSGANVLTF. Here the CDR3 DNA reads TGTGCCAGCAGCCCAGGCCCAGCGGGAGGGTCTGGGGCCAACGTCCTGACTTTC.

The rearrangement uses TRBV6-5 and TRBJ1-6; TRBD1 aligns across 9 bases. This CDR3 is built from 15 residues. Germline lookup yields CDR1 MNHEY and CDR2 SVGAGI. Trimming took 5 bases from V and 7 from J; bases not matched to a gene: 6. The CDR3 nucleotides read TGTGCCAGCAGTCCCGGGACAGGGCTCAATTCACCCCTCCACTTT. Its protein is CASSPGTGLNSPLHF.

The chain joins TRBV18 to TRBJ1-2, with TRBD1 as a possible D gene (6 bases). CDR3 length: 15 residues. Trimming left V 6 bases short and J 0 bases short, with 14 bases between. CDR1 is KGHSH and CDR2 is LQKENI in the germline V gene. In nucleotides, the CDR3 is TGTGCCAGCTCGTTACAGGGAGTAGCTAACTATGGCTACACCTTC. Its translation is CASSLQGVANYGYTF.

The chain joins TRBV6-4 to TRBJ1-2; D is perhaps TRBD1 (6 bases). Germline V gives CDR1 MRHNA, CDR2 SNTAGT. The CDR3 covers 13 residues. V dropped 6 bases and J dropped 5 bases, with 13 bases sitting between them. CDR3 residues: CASSGTSGYGYTF. The CDR3, as DNA: TGTGCCAGCAGCGGGACATCTGGGTATGGCTACACCTTC.

This clone has only a few counts. CDR3 sequence (DNA): TGTGCCAGCAGTGACGGGACAGGGGGCCGCCAGCCCCAGCATTTT. Its translation: CASSDGTGGRQPQHF. The chain employs TRBV2 and TRBJ1-5; TRBD1 matches 12 bases. V lost 3 bases, J lost 7 bases, and 4 bases stayed unmatched. The length of the CDR3 is 15 residues. From germline, CDR1 is SNHLY and CDR2 FYNNEI.

The genes are TRBV6-6 and TRBJ2-5, with a possible D match to TRBD2 (7 bases). V was trimmed by 7 bases and J by 6 bases, leaving 24 bases between them. This CDR3 is 16 amino acids long. CDR1 is MNHNY and CDR2 is SVGAGI in the germline V gene (reference sequence). CDR3 protein: CASILGRGGGKKTQYF. In DNA, the CDR3 is TGTGCCAGCATCCTAGGCAGGGGCGGGGGTAAGAAGACCCAGTACTTC.

The chain employs TRBV7-6 and TRBJ2-2; 8 nucleotides match TRBD1. The CDR3 runs to 15 residues. Germline lookup yields CDR1 SGHVS and CDR2 FNYEAQ. V shed 5 bases, J shed 4 bases, and the junction held 6 bases outside the gene matches. CDR3 sequence reads: CASSEDRVGTGELFF. The DNA of the CDR3 is TGTGCCAGCAGCGAGGACAGGGTGGGCACCGGGGAGCTGTTTTTT.